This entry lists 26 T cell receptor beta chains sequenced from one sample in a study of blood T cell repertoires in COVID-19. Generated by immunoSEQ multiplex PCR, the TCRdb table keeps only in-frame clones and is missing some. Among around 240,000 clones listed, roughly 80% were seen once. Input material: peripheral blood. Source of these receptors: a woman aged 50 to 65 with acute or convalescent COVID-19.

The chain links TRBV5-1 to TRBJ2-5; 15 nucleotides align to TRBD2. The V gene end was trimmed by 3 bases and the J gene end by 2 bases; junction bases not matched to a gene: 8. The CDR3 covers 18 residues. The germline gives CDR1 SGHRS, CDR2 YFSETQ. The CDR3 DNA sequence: TGCGCCAGCAGCTCTGGGACTAGCGGGGGGCTTACACAAGAGACCCAGTACTTC. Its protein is CASSSGTSGGLTQETQYF.

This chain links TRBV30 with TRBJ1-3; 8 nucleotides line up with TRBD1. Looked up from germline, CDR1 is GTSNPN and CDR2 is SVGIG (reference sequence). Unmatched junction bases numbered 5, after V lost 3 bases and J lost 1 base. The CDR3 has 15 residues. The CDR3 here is CAWSNRGASGNTIYF. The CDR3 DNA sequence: TGTGCCTGGAGCAACAGGGGGGCGTCTGGAAACACCATATATTTT. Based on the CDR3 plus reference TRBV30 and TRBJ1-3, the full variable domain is SQTIHQWPATLVQPVGSPLSLECTVEGTSNPNLYWYRQAAGRGLQLLFYSVGIGQISSEVPQNLSASRPQDRQFILSSKKLLLSDSGFYLCAWSNRGASGNTIYFGEGSWLTVV.

For the CDR3, the DNA is TGTGCCAGTACTGAATACAGTAAGAACACTGAAGCTTTCTTT. Translating it yields CASTEYSKNTEAFF. The J gene is TRBJ1-1, the V gene TRBV19; no clear D. V lost 7 bases to trimming and J lost 1 base, with 13 bases between them. Germline loops: CDR1 LNHDA, CDR2 SQIVND (reference sequence). This CDR3 contains 14 residues.

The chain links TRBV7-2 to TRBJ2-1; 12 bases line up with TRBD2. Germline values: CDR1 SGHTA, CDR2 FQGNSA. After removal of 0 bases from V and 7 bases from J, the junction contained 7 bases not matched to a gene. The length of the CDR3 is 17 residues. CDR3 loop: CASSLARASGGANEQFF. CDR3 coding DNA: TGTGCCAGCAGCTTAGCTCGGGCTAGCGGGGGGGCTAATGAGCAGTTCTTC.

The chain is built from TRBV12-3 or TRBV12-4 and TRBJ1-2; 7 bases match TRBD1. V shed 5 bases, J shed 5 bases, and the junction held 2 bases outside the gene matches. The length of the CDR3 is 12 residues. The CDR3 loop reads CASSTTGYGYTF. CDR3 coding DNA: TGTGCCAGCAGTACGACAGGGTATGGCTACACCTTC.

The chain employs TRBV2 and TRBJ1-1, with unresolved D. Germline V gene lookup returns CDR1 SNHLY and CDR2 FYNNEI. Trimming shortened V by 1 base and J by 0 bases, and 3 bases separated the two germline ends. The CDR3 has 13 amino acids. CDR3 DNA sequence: TGTGCCAGCAGTGAAGGGCTGAACACTGAAGCTTTCTTT. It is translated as CASSEGLNTEAFF. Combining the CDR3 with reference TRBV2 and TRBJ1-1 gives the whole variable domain EPEVTQTPSHQVTQMGQEVILRCVPISNHLYFYWYRQILGQKVEFLVSFYNNEISEKSEIFDDQFSVERPDGSNFTLKIRSTKLEDSAMYFCASSEGLNTEAFFGQGTRLTVV.

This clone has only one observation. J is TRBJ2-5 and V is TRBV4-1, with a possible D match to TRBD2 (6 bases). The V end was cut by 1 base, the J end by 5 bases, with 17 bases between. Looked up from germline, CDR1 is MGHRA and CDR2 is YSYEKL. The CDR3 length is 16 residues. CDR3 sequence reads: CASSQAYGGVKETQYF. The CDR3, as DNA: TGCGCCAGCAGCCAAGCCTACGGAGGGGTCAAGGAGACCCAGTACTTC.

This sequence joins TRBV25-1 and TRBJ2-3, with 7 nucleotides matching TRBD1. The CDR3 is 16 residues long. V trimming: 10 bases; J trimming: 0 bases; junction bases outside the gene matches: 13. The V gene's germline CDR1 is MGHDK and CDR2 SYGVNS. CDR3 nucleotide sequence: TGTGCCACCAGAGACCGGACAGGTTTTAGCACAGATACGCAGTATTTT. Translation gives CATRDRTGFSTDTQYF.

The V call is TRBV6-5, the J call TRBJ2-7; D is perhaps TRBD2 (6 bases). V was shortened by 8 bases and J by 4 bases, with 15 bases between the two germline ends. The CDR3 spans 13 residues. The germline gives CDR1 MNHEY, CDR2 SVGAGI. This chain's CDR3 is CASVGGLMYEQYF. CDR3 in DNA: TGTGCCAGCGTTGGAGGGCTGATGTACGAGCAGTACTTC.

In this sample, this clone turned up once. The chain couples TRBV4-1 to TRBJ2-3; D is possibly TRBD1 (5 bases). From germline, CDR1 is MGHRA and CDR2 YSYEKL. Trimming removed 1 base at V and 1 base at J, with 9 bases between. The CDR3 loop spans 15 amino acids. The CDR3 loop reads CASSQVARGTDTQYF. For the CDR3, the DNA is TGCGCCAGCAGCCAAGTTGCCAGGGGCACAGATACGCAGTATTTT.

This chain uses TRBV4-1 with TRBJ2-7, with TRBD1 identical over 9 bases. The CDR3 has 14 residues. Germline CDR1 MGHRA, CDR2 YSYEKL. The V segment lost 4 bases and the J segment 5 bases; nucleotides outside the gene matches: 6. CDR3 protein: CASSLQGARDEQYF. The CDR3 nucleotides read TGCGCCAGCAGCCTACAGGGGGCGCGGGACGAGCAGTACTTC.

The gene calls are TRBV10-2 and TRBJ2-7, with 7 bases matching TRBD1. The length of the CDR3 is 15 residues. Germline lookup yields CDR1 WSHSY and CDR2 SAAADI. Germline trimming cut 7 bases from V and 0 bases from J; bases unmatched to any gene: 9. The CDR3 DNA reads TGCGCCAGCAATTCTCTGGGACAGCTCTCCTACGAGCAGTACTTC. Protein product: CASNSLGQLSYEQYF.

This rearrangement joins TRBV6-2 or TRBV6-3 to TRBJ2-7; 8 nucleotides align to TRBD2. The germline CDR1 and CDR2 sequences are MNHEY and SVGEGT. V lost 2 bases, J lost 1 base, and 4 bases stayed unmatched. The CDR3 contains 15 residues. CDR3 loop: CASSYGLAGSYEQYF. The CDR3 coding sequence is TGTGCCAGCAGTTACGGGCTAGCGGGTTCCTACGAGCAGTACTTC.

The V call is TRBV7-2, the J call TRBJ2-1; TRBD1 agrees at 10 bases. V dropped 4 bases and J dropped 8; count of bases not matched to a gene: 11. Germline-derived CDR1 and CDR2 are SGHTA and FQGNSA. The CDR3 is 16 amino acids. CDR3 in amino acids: CASSYPGQGSRYEQFF. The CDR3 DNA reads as TGTGCCAGCAGCTATCCGGGACAGGGGAGTAGATATGAGCAGTTCTTC.

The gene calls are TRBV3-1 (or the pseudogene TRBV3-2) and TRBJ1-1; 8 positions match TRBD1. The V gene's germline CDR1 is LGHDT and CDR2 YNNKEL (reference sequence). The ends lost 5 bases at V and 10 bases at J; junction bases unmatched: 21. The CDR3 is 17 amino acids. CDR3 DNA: TGTGCCAGCAGCTACCAGGCCCACAGGGTGAGGACAGGGCGAGCTTTCTTT. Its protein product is CASSYQAHRVRTGRAFF.

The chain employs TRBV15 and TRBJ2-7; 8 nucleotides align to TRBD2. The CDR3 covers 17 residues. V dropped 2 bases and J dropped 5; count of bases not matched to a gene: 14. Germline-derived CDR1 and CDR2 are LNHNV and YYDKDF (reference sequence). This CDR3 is CATSRNANGLASDEQYF. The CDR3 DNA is TGTGCCACCAGCAGAAACGCAAACGGACTAGCATCGGACGAGCAGTACTTC.

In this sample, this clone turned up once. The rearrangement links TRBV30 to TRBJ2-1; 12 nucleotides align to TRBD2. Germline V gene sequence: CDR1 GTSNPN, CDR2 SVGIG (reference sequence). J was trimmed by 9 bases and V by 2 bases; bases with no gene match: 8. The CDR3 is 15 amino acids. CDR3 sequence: CAWSPGTSGFSEQFF. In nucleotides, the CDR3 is TGTGCCTGGAGTCCAGGGACTAGCGGGTTCTCTGAGCAGTTCTTC.

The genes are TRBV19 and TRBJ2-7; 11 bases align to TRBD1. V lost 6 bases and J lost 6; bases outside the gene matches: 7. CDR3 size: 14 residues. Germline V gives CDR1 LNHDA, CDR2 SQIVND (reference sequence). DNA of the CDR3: TGTGCCAGTAGGATCACCGGGACAGGGGGCGAGCAGTACTTC. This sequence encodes CASRITGTGGEQYF.

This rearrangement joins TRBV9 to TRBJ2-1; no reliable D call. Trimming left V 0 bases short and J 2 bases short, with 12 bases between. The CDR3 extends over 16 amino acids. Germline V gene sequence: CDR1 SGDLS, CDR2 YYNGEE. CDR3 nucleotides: TGTGCCAGCAGCGTAGGGTCCAGCGATGCCTACAATGAGCAGTTCTTC. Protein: CASSVGSSDAYNEQFF.

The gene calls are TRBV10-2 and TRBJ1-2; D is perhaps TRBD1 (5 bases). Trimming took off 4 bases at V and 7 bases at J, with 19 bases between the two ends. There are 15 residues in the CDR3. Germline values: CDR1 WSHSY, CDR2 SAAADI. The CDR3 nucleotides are TGCGCCAGCAGTGGGAGTGGGGGGAGTGTCTCTGGCTACACCTTC. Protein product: CASSGSGGSVSGYTF.

The CDR3 region has the DNA TGTGCCAGTAGTCCCCCCCCGGGGGACAATGAGCAGTTCTTC. Residues: CASSPPPGDNEQFF. The V and J genes are TRBV19 and TRBJ2-1; TRBD2 might be the D (6 bases). The CDR3 spans 14 residues. Germline CDR1 is LNHDA and CDR2 is SQIVND (reference sequence). V lost 5 bases to trimming and J lost 5 bases, with 13 bases between them. The variable domain in full, with the rest retrieved from reference TRBV19 and TRBJ2-1, is DGGITQSPKYLFRKEGQNVTLSCEQNLNHDAMYWYRQDPGQGLRLIYYSQIVNDFQKGDIAEGYSVSREKKESFPLTVTSAQKNPTAFYLCASSPPPGDNEQFFGPGTRLTVL.

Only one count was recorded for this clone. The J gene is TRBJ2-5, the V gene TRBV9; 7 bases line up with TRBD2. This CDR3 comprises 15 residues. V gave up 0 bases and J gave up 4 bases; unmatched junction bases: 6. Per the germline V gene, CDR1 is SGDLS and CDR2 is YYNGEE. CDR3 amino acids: CASSVDSGRGETQYF. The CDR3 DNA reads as TGTGCCAGCAGCGTAGATTCAGGGAGGGGAGAGACCCAGTACTTC.

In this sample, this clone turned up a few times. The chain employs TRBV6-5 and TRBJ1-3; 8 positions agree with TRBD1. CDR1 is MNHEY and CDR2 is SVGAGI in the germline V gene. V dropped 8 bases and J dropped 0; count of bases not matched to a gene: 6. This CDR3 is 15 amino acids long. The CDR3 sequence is CASGQGIVSGNTIYF. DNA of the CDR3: TGTGCCAGCGGACAGGGAATCGTCTCTGGAAACACCATATATTTT.

In nucleotides, the CDR3 is TGTGCCAGCAGCTTAGTAGGGGTAAATCAGCCCCAGCATTTT. It specifies CASSLVGVNQPQHF. V is TRBV5-6 and J is TRBJ1-5; perhaps TRBD1 as D (5 bases). Trimming left V 2 bases short and J 4 bases short, with 10 bases between. Germline CDR1 is SGHDT and CDR2 is YYEEEE. The CDR3 covers 14 residues.

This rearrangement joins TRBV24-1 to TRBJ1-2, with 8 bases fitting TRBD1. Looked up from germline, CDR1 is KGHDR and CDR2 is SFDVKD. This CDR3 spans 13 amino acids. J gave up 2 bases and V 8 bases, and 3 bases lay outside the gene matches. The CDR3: CATMDRDNYGYTF. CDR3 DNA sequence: TGTGCCACCATGGACAGGGACAACTATGGCTACACCTTC.

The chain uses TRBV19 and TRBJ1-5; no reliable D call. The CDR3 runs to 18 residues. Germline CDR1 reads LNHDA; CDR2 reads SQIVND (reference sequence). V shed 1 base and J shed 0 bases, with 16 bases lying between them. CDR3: CASSIGASGRNSNQPQHF. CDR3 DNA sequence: TGTGCCAGTAGTATAGGGGCATCGGGGAGGAATAGCAATCAGCCCCAGCATTTT.